Sequencing of this T cell receptor (beta chain) was carried out in a study of blood T cell repertoires in COVID-19. In the authors' workflow: How many nucleated cells were present was estimated from reference gene primer amplification. Sequenced by immunoSEQ multiplex PCR; TCRdb stores in-frame clones only, minus some. Clonal size and the V and J genes are those of that table, whereas D and trimming came from the DNA. The data show 50,000 to 65,000 clones, with 70% to 90% seen just once and 4.5% to 5.5% held by the top ten. The germline V gene encodes CDR1 SNHLY and CDR2 FYNNEI. This CDR3 is built from 14 residues. V shed 6 bases, J shed 7 bases, and the junction held 7 bases outside the gene matches.

This receptor was identified in an older man with acute or convalescent COVID-19. The specimen was peripheral blood. The gene calls are TRBV2 and TRBJ1-5; 9 bases are a match to TRBD1. The CDR3 protein is CASRGGQGQQPQHF. The CDR3 DNA reads TGTGCCAGCAGGGGGGGACAGGGCCAACAGCCCCAGCATTTT.